Below, 6 T cell receptor beta chains from the same sample are listed, as sequenced in a study of human versus mouse CDR3 diversity and MHC coevolution. Generated by immunoSEQ multiplex PCR, the TCRdb table keeps only in-frame clones and is missing some. This sample has tens of thousands of clones, with 94% found just once. The sequenced sample was naive CD4+ T cells from blood. The subset here: CD45RO-negative CD62L-positive naive CD4 T cells. Receptors were obtained from a person in their 60s in good health.

The J gene is TRBJ2-7, the V gene TRBV27, with D perhaps TRBD1 (6 bases). This CDR3 is built from 16 residues. Trimming pared 6 bases from V and 2 bases from J, leaving 20 bases between. Germline CDR1 is MNHEY and CDR2 is SMNVEV (reference sequence). CDR3 nucleotide sequence: TGTGCCAGCAGCTCGGCCCTCAGGGGTTTCCCCTACGAGCAGTACTTC. Translated: CASSSALRGFPYEQYF.

This clone was recorded once. The J gene is TRBJ1-4, the V gene TRBV27, with D maybe TRBD1 (5 bases). The CDR3 totals 14 residues. The V and J ends lost 2 bases and 5 bases respectively, with 9 bases between them. Germline CDR1 reads MNHEY; CDR2 reads SMNVEV (reference sequence). The CDR3 nucleotides read TGTGCCAGCAGTTTAGGGCAGGGCAATGAAAAACTGTTTTTT. It specifies CASSLGQGNEKLFF. The complete variable domain, with remaining parts taken from reference TRBV27 and TRBJ1-4, reads EAQVTQNPRYLITVTGKKLTVTCSQNMNHEYMSWYRQDPGLGLRQIYYSMNVEVTDKGDVPEGYKVSRKEKRNFPLILESPSPNQTSLYFCASSLGQGNEKLFFGSGTQLSVL.

This chain connects TRBV5-1 to TRBJ2-5; 12 bases match TRBD1. Trimming removed 4 bases from V and 5 bases from J; junction bases left unmatched: 15. Germline CDR1 is SGHRS and CDR2 is YFSETQ. The CDR3 has 18 amino acids. The CDR3 protein is CASSGGMGQGARWETQYF. The CDR3 DNA reads as TGCGCCAGCAGCGGAGGCATGGGACAGGGGGCAAGATGGGAGACCCAGTACTTC.

The V gene is TRBV6-6, the J gene TRBJ1-5, with D possibly matching TRBD1 (5 bases). The CDR3 runs 15 residues. Per germline, CDR1 MNHNY and CDR2 SVGAGI (reference sequence). V lost 10 bases and J 5 bases, leaving 21 bases between the germline ends. The CDR3 nucleotides read TGTGCCACCCAACCGGGAGGGGTAGGGGATCAGCCCCAGCATTTT. It translates to CATQPGGVGDQPQHF.

V and J are TRBV6-1 and TRBJ2-7; D remains ambiguous. The CDR3 consists of 14 residues. Trimming took 5 bases from V and 0 from J, leaving 11 bases between them. Germline V gene lookup returns CDR1 MNHNS and CDR2 SASEGT. DNA for the CDR3: TGTGCCAGCAGTAAAACAGTTAACTCCTACGAGCAGTACTTC. It translates to CASSKTVNSYEQYF.

The rearrangement uses TRBV5-1 and TRBJ1-2; possible D gene TRBD1, 6 bases. Trimming stripped 0 bases from V and 4 bases from J, with 13 bases between. CDR1 and CDR2 from the germline V gene are SGHRS and YFSETQ. CDR3 length: 15 amino acids. CDR3 residues: CASSLVAGEPYGYTF. CDR3 DNA: TGCGCCAGCAGCTTGGTTGCAGGGGAGCCCTATGGCTACACCTTC.